This is a list of T cell receptor beta chains from one sample in a study of blood T cell repertoires in COVID-19. Sequencing was performed with immunoSEQ multiplex PCR; in TCRdb, only in-frame clones are kept and a portion is missing. In the table there are 150,000 to 200,000 clones, roughly 91% of which are singletons. Source material: peripheral blood. These receptors were collected from a human donor in a cohort sampled during active COVID-19. CDR3s include the opening cysteine and the closing phenylalanine or tryptophan. The D gene is left open where the match is weak. Size is omitted from some rows. Given values are once, few, many or a class for expanded clones.

once,TRBV2,TRBJ2-3,TRBD2,TGTGCCAGCAGTTCCCCAGGCCTAGCGGGAGATTTGGGCACGCAGTATTTT,CASSSPGLAGDLGTQYF
NA,TRBV4-3,TRBJ2-7,TRBD2,TGCGCCAGCAGCCAATCCTCGGGACTATCCTACGAGCAGTACTTC,CASSQSSGLSYEQYF
NA,TRBV6-2/TRBV6-3,TRBJ2-5,NA,TGTGCCAGCAGTTCCCCCCCCGGACTGGGCCCAGAGACCCAGTACTTC,CASSSPPGLGPETQYF
NA,TRBV5-8,TRBJ2-1,TRBD2,TGTGCCAGCAGCCCGGGGGTAGCGGGAGCCTACAATGAGCAGTTCTTC,CASSPGVAGAYNEQFF
NA,TRBV3-1/TRBV3-2,TRBJ2-7,TRBD2,TGTGCCAGCAGCCAAGATTGGACTAGCGGGAGGTACGAGCAGTACTTC,CASSQDWTSGRYEQYF
NA,TRBV7-2,TRBJ1-2,NA,TGTGCCAGCAGCCCCCAGGGAGGTGGCTACACCTTC,CASSPQGGGYTF
NA,TRBV28,TRBJ2-1,NA,TGTGCCAGCAGTTTAGACCTAGTACTCAATGAGCAGTTCTTC,CASSLDLVLNEQFF
NA,TRBV7-8,TRBJ1-5,NA,TGTGCCAGCAGCGCGACTGATAGCAATCAGCCCCAGCATTTT,CASSATDSNQPQHF
NA,TRBV30,TRBJ2-7,TRBD2,TGTGCCTGGAGTGACGACGCGGGGGGGCCTTCCTACGAGCAGTACTTC,CAWSDDAGGPSYEQYF
NA,TRBV27,TRBJ2-7,NA,TGTGCCAGCAGTTTTGGCCACTCCTACGAGCAGTACTTC,CASSFGHSYEQYF
NA,TRBV7-2,TRBJ2-5,NA,TGTGCCAGCAGCTTAGTTGCAGGACTCCAAGAGACCCAGTACTTC,CASSLVAGLQETQYF
few,TRBV13,TRBJ1-1,TRBD1,TGTGCCAGCAGCCAAAGGACACAACAGGGGGGAGACACTGAAGCTTTCTTT,CASSQRTQQGGDTEAFF
NA,TRBV20-1,TRBJ2-1,NA,TGCAGTGCCAGTCAGGATTCGGTTATTTACAATGAGCAGTTCTTC,CSASQDSVIYNEQFF
NA,TRBV4-3,TRBJ2-7,NA,TGCGCCAGCAGCCAAGACAGGTTCTCCTACGAGCAGTACTTC,CASSQDRFSYEQYF
NA,TRBV7-2,TRBJ2-7,NA,TGTGCCAGCAGCGATCCGGGACAACACTTATCCTACGAGCAGTACTTC,CASSDPGQHLSYEQYF
NA,TRBV27,TRBJ2-1,TRBD1,TGTGCCAGCAGTTACCGGGACAGGGGGCGCACCTACAATGAGCAGTTCTTC,CASSYRDRGRTYNEQFF
NA,TRBV7-2,TRBJ2-3,TRBD2,TGTGCCAGCAGCTTAGTGCGGGGGAGCACAGATACGCAGTATTTT,CASSLVRGSTDTQYF
once,TRBV7-2,TRBJ2-7,TRBD1,TGTGCCAGCAGCACCAGAGGACAGGGCTCCTACGAGCAGTACTTC,CASSTRGQGSYEQYF
NA,TRBV28,TRBJ1-1,NA,TGTGCCAGCGTTTCCCTTCAGGGGTACACTGAAGCTTTCTTT,CASVSLQGYTEAFF
NA,TRBV6-2/TRBV6-3,TRBJ2-3,NA,TGTGCCAGCAGTTACGGCCAGGCCACTAGCACAGATACGCAGTATTTT,CASSYGQATSTDTQYF
few,TRBV27,TRBJ1-5,NA,TGTGCCAGCAGTCGGACAGTCAATCAGCCCCAGCATTTT,CASSRTVNQPQHF
NA,TRBV28,TRBJ1-5,NA,TGTGCCAGCAGTTCCCCCAAGGTAGGGGCTCTATCACGTCAGCCCCAGCATTTT,CASSSPKVGALSRQPQHF
NA,TRBV24-1,TRBJ1-1,NA,TGTGCCACCAGTGATAATACAGGGCTTGAAGCTTTCTTT,CATSDNTGLEAFF
NA,TRBV29-1,TRBJ2-3,TRBD2,TGCAGCGGAAGACTAGCGGAGCCCTTCACAGATACGCAGTATTTT,CSGRLAEPFTDTQYF
once,TRBV19,TRBJ2-2,NA,TGTGCCAGTAGCGACACGTCGAGGGACACCGGGGAGCTGTTTTTT,CASSDTSRDTGELFF
NA,TRBV14,TRBJ1-2,TRBD1,TGTGCCAGCAGCCAAGTTGACAGGGGTTATGGCTACACCTTC,CASSQVDRGYGYTF
NA,TRBV29-1,TRBJ1-1,NA,TGCAGCGTTTGGACAGTGAACACTGAAGCTTTCTTT,CSVWTVNTEAFF
NA,TRBV5-6,TRBJ2-3,TRBD1,TGTGCCAGCAGTACCGGGACAGGCACAGATACGCAGTATTTT,CASSTGTGTDTQYF
NA,TRBV7-9,TRBJ2-1,TRBD2,TGTGCCAGCAGCAGGGGACTACTGTATGAGCAGTTCTTC,CASSRGLLYEQFF
NA,TRBV28,TRBJ2-7,TRBD1,TGTGCCAGCAGTCCGCTCCGGACAGGGGTCTACGAGCAGTACTTC,CASSPLRTGVYEQYF
NA,TRBV7-9,TRBJ2-1,NA,TGTGCCAGCAGCTTAGGGGCAGGGGATGAGCAGTTCTTC,CASSLGAGDEQFF
NA,TRBV25-1,TRBJ1-6,TRBD1,TGTGCCAGCAGTGACTGGGGACAGGGGAGGAATTCACCCCTCCACTTT,CASSDWGQGRNSPLHF
NA,TRBV10-2,TRBJ2-5,NA,TGCGCCAGCAGCCCCGGGACACTTCAGGAGACCCAGTACTTC,CASSPGTLQETQYF
NA,TRBV18,TRBJ1-3,NA,TGTGCCAGCTCACCAAGAATTTCGGGTGTAGAAAACACCATATATTTT,CASSPRISGVENTIYF
once,TRBV2,TRBJ2-7,TRBD2,TGTGCCAGCAGTCCAGATCTAGGGAGGGGCGAGCAGTACTTC,CASSPDLGRGEQYF
NA,TRBV2,TRBJ1-1,NA,TGTGCCAGCACAGGGCCAAGGAACACTGAAGCTTTCTTT,CASTGPRNTEAFF
NA,TRBV9,TRBJ2-5,TRBD2,TGTGCCAGCAGCGTAGGTTCCGGGGGGTGGGAGACCCAGTACTTC,CASSVGSGGWETQYF
few,TRBV7-6,TRBJ2-2,NA,TGTGCCAGCAGCTTTTTGGGCCAGAACACCGGGGAGCTGTTTTTT,CASSFLGQNTGELFF
NA,TRBV5-1,TRBJ1-1,TRBD1,TGCGCCAGCAGCTTGGACGGGACAGGGAAGGGGCGGGGTGAAGCTTTCTTT,CASSLDGTGKGRGEAFF
NA,TRBV7-2,TRBJ2-7,TRBD2,TGTGCCAGCAGCTTAGTGGCCGGGACTAGCGGCACCTACGAGCAGTACTTC,CASSLVAGTSGTYEQYF
once,TRBV7-9,TRBJ2-4,NA,TGTGCCAGCAGCTCGCGGACTCTAGCCAAAAACATTCAGTACTTC,CASSSRTLAKNIQYF
NA,TRBV5-1,TRBJ1-3,NA,TGCGCCAGCAGCTTGGCCGGGGGGTTCTCTGGAAACACCATATATTTT,CASSLAGGFSGNTIYF
NA,TRBV3-1/TRBV3-2,TRBJ1-4,TRBD1,TGTGCCAGCAGCCAAGGCCCCGGGACAGGGAATGAAAAACTGTTTTTT,CASSQGPGTGNEKLFF
NA,TRBV4-1,TRBJ2-7,TRBD2,TGCGCCAGCAGCCCGGGACTAGCGGGAGGCCCCTACGAGCAGTACTTC,CASSPGLAGGPYEQYF
once,TRBV28,TRBJ1-5,NA,TGTGCCAGCACCTCTAGTGACCAGCCCCAGCATTTT,CASTSSDQPQHF
NA,TRBV29-1,TRBJ2-7,TRBD2,TGCAGCGTTGAAGGGCTAGCGGGAGGGTACGAGCAGTACTTC,CSVEGLAGGYEQYF
NA,TRBV14,TRBJ2-7,NA,TGTGCCAGCAGCCTGGACAGCCCCTACGAGCAGTACTTC,CASSLDSPYEQYF
NA,TRBV5-1,TRBJ1-4,TRBD1,TGCGCCAGCAGCTTGGGGAGGACAGGTCCTAATGAAAAACTGTTTTTT,CASSLGRTGPNEKLFF
NA,TRBV10-1,TRBJ1-3,NA,TGCGCCAGCAGTGACGAGGGAAGTGGAAACACCATATATTTT,CASSDEGSGNTIYF
NA,TRBV5-4,TRBJ1-6,NA,TGTGCCAGTACCCGGGACACTTACAATTCACCCCTCCACTTT,CASTRDTYNSPLHF
NA,TRBV6-2/TRBV6-3,TRBJ2-2,TRBD1,TGTGCCAGCAGTCAGACAGGGCTCACCGGGGAGCTGTTTTTT,CASSQTGLTGELFF
NA,TRBV19,TRBJ2-6,TRBD1,TGTGCCAGTAGTATAGCGGCAGGGGGTCGCTCTGGGGCCAACGTCCTGACTTTC,CASSIAAGGRSGANVLTF
NA,TRBV11-2,TRBJ2-3,NA,TGTGCCAGCAGCCAGGGAAGAGGCGGGGGCTCGACAGATACGCAGTATTTT,CASSQGRGGGSTDTQYF